This T cell receptor beta chain was identified during a study of identical twins. A template switching step contributed a universal primer site, while unique molecular identifiers were present in the cDNA. MiXCR, run by TCRdb on the 5' RACE reads, gives a single entry per CDR3 protein. The table has 1.5 million to 2 million distinct CDR3 sequences, 25% to 35% seen once. Study-level findings and limits: Invariant cells of the MAIT and iNKT types might have partly distorted the zero-insertion analyses. Abundant beta clonotypes from cord blood bore fewer insertions; memory repertoires lacked this pattern.

Per germline, CDR1 LGHNA and CDR2 YNFKEQ. CDR3 size: 13 residues. With 1 base removed from V and 2 bases from J, the gap between germline ends came to 5 bases. There are many counts of this clonotype. Its antigen is unknown. The V call is TRBV4-2, the J call TRBJ1-2; possible D gene TRBD1, 5 bases. The clonotype originates from a newborn girl in good health. Sequencing was done on a sample of cord blood. CDR3 DNA: TGTGCCAGCAGCCAAGGGGACAACTATGGCTACACCTTC. This gives the protein CASSQGDNYGYTF.